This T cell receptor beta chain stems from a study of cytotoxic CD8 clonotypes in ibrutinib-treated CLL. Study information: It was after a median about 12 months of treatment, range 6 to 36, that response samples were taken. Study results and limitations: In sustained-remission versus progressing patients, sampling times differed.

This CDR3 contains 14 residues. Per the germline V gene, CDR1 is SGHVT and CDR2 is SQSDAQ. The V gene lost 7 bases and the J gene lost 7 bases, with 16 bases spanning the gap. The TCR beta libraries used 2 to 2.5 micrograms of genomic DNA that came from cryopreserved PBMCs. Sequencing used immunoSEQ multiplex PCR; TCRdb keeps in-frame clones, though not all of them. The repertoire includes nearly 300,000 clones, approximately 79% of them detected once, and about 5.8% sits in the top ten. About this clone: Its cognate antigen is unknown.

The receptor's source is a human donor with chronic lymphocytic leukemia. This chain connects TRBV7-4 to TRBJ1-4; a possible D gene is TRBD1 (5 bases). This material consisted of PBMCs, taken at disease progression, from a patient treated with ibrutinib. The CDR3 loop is CASTGSGGSEKLFF. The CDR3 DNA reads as TGTGCCAGCACCGGGTCGGGGGGAAGTGAAAAACTGTTTTTT.